The rows below give T cell receptor beta chains drawn from one sample of a study of cytomegalovirus exposure and HLA in healthy donors. Using immunoSEQ multiplex PCR, the repertoire was profiled, and TCRdb retains in-frame clones only, with some absent. In the table there are around 140,000 clones, 80% of which are singletons. Sequencing was carried out using PBMCs. These receptors all come from a man in his fifties in good health and CMV-seronegative. Both conserved end residues are part of each CDR3. Fields, in order: clone size, D gene, V gene, J gene, CDR3 DNA, CDR3 protein. A D gene is named only where the DNA matches it firmly. Part of the rows lack a size; the others show once, few, many or a class for expanded clones.

-	TRBD1	TRBV5-6	TRBJ2-1	TGTGCCAGCAGCCCGCCGGACAGGGTTAATCGCAATGAGCAGTTCTTC	CASSPPDRVNRNEQFF
-	-	TRBV7-8	TRBJ1-2	TGTGCCACCCACGGCCTTAAGGAGGGGGGGTCGCGCACCAACTATGGCTACACCTTC	CATHGLKEGGSRTNYGYTF
-	-	TRBV28	TRBJ2-7	TGTGCCAGCAGTTTACAAACCCTAGACGAGAAGTACTTC	CASSLQTLDEKYF
-	-	TRBV2	TRBJ1-5	TGTGCCAGCAGTGAATGGGGGCGCGATCAGCCCCAGCATTTT	CASSEWGRDQPQHF
-	-	TRBV1	TRBJ2-1	TGCACCAGCAGCCAAGAGCAAGTGGGACCTAGCGGGTACAATGAGCAGTTCTTC	CTSSQEQVGPSGYNEQFF
-	TRBD1	TRBV5-1	TRBJ1-1	TGCGCCAGCAGCCTGGGACAGGGCGAAGCTTTCTTT	CASSLGQGEAFF
-	TRBD1	TRBV6-5	TRBJ2-7	TGTGCCAGCAGTTTAATGACAGGGTTCGGTAGGCAGTACTTC	CASSLMTGFGRQYF
-	-	TRBV7-8	TRBJ2-5	TGTGCCAGCAGCTTAACGGTCCCAGAGACCCAGTACTTC	CASSLTVPETQYF
-	-	TRBV5-6	TRBJ1-2	TGTGCCAGCAGCTTGGACAGGAACTATGGCTACACCTTC	CASSLDRNYGYTF
-	TRBD1	TRBV15	TRBJ1-1	TGTGCCACCAGTACAGGGGGCATAATGAACACTGAAGCTTTCTTT	CATSTGGIMNTEAFF
few	TRBD1	TRBV27	TRBJ2-4	TGTGCCAGCAGTAGGACAGGGGGAGCCAAAAACATTCAGTACTTC	CASSRTGGAKNIQYF
once	TRBD1	TRBV19	TRBJ2-1	TGTGCCAGTGTGGACAGGGCCACATCCTACAATGAGCAGTTCTTC	CASVDRATSYNEQFF
-	-	TRBV11-3	TRBJ2-1	TGTGCCAGCAGCTTACCAGGCCGGAATGAGCAGTTCTTC	CASSLPGRNEQFF
-	-	TRBV19	TRBJ1-1	TGTGCCAGTACCCCTGGGCTGACACCGGCTGAAGCTTTCTTT	CASTPGLTPAEAFF
once	-	TRBV2	TRBJ2-7	TGTGCCAGCAGCAACCTCGTAGGGGCCTACGAGCAGTACTTC	CASSNLVGAYEQYF
-	TRBD2	TRBV2	TRBJ2-5	TGTGCCAGCACGATAGGGACTAGCCGATTTCATAGAGAGACCCAGTACTTC	CASTIGTSRFHRETQYF
-	TRBD2	TRBV11-3	TRBJ2-3	TGTGCCAGCAGCTTCGGACTAGCGGGAGTACTAAGCACAGATACGCAGTATTTT	CASSFGLAGVLSTDTQYF
-	-	TRBV6-1	TRBJ2-2	TGTGCCAGCAGTGAAGTGGGGGGAATACAGAACACCGGGGAGCTGTTTTTT	CASSEVGGIQNTGELFF
-	-	TRBV9	TRBJ2-5	TGTGCCAGCAGCGTAGGGGTGCCTAGCCGGCAAGAGACCCAGTACTTC	CASSVGVPSRQETQYF
-	TRBD1	TRBV5-1	TRBJ2-7	TGCGCCAGCAGCCTGGGGGACAGGGTCGGCGAGCAGTACTTC	CASSLGDRVGEQYF
-	TRBD1	TRBV18	TRBJ2-5	TGTGCCAGCTCCTTACCACTTGACAGGGGTAAAGAGACCCAGTACTTC	CASSLPLDRGKETQYF
-	TRBD1	TRBV2	TRBJ2-1	TGTGCCAGCAGGGAGGAACAGGGGCATGAGCAGTTCTTC	CASREEQGHEQFF
once	-	TRBV30	TRBJ2-3	TGTGCCTGGAGAAGAGGGGGGGGCGTAGATACGCAGTATTTT	CAWRRGGGVDTQYF
once	-	TRBV19	TRBJ1-2	TGTGCCAGTAGTCCCCCCTACCTCTATGGCTACACCTTC	CASSPPYLYGYTF
-	TRBD2	TRBV2	TRBJ2-2	TGTGCCAGCAGTGAAGAGGGCGGGGGATTAGCCGGGGAGCTGTTTTTT	CASSEEGGGLAGELFF
few	TRBD1	TRBV30	TRBJ1-3	TGTGCCTGGACTCCCGGGACAGGGCAAGGAAACACCATATATTTT	CAWTPGTGQGNTIYF
-	TRBD1	TRBV6-5	TRBJ1-6	TGTGCCAGCAGTTCGGGACAGGGGGATTCACCCCTCCACTTT	CASSSGQGDSPLHF
-	TRBD1	TRBV2	TRBJ1-4	TGTGCCAGCGCCCCCGGGACAGGGACTGAAAAACTGTTTTTT	CASAPGTGTEKLFF
-	TRBD2	TRBV29-1	TRBJ2-2	TGCAGCGCCCGGGTCGCGGGAGAAACCGGGGAGCTGTTTTTT	CSARVAGETGELFF
once	-	TRBV6-4	TRBJ1-5	TGTGCCAGCAGCGCCCAGGGAGGTGGCAATCAGCCCCAGCATTTT	CASSAQGGGNQPQHF
once	-	TRBV7-2	TRBJ2-3	TGTGCCAGCCGGGAAGGGTCAATGACGACAGATACGCAGTATTTT	CASREGSMTTDTQYF
-	TRBD1	TRBV4-2	TRBJ1-2	TGTGCCAGCAGCCAAGAGAGCCAGGGGGTTATCTATGGCTACACCTTC	CASSQESQGVIYGYTF
-	-	TRBV7-9	TRBJ1-1	TGTGCCAGCAGCCAGGGTCAGGGTTGGACTGAAGCTTTCTTT	CASSQGQGWTEAFF
-	-	TRBV6-1	TRBJ1-6	TGTGCCAGCAGGGAGGGGTCCAATTCACCCCTCCACTTT	CASREGSNSPLHF
-	TRBD1	TRBV7-9	TRBJ2-3	TGTGCCAGCAGCTCTCGGACAGGGGGCAGAACAGATACGCAGTATTTT	CASSSRTGGRTDTQYF
once	-	TRBV28	TRBJ2-1	TGTGCCAGCAGCCGGAATGAGGGGGGGCGTTACAATGAGCAGTTCTTC	CASSRNEGGRYNEQFF
-	TRBD1	TRBV5-8	TRBJ2-5	TGTGCCAGCAGCCGACAGGGCCACGACGTAGAGACCCAGTACTTC	CASSRQGHDVETQYF
-	-	TRBV18	TRBJ1-1	TGTGCCAGCTCACCACAACAACAGGACGAAGCTTTCTTT	CASSPQQQDEAFF
-	TRBD1	TRBV19	TRBJ2-7	TGTGCCAGTAGTATCCTAGGGGACAGGACCTACGAGCAGTACTTC	CASSILGDRTYEQYF
-	-	TRBV7-6	TRBJ2-7	TGTGCCAGCAGCTTATTATCGACAGTGAAGGAACAGTACTTC	CASSLLSTVKEQYF